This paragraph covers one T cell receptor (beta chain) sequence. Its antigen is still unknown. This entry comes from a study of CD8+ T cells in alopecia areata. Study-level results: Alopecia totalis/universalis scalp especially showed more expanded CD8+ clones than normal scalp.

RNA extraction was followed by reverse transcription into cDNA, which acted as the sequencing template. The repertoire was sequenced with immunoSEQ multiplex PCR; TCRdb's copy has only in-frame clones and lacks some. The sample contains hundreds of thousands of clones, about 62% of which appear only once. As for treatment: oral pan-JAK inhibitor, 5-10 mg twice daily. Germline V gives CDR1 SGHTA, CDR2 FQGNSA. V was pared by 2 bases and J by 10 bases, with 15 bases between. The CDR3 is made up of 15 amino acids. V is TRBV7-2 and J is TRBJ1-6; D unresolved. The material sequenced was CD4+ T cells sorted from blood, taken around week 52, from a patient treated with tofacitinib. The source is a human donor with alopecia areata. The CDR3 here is CASSLIVGSGSPLHF. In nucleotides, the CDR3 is TGTGCCAGCAGCTTAATCGTAGGGTCGGGATCACCCCTCCACTTT.